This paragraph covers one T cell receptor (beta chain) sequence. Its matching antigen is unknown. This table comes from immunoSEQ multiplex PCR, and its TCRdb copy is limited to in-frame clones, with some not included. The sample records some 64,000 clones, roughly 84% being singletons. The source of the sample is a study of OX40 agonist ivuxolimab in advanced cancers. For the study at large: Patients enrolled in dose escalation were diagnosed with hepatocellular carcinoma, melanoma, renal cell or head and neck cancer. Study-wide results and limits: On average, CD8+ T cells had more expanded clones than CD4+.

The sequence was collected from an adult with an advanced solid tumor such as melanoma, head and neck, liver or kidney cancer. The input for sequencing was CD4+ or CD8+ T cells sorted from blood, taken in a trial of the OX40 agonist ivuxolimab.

CDR3: CASSLDYEQYF. The CDR3 DNA reads as TGTGCCAGCAGCCTGGACTACGAGCAGTACTTC. The gene calls are TRBV7-2 and TRBJ2-7; D is unclear. The CDR3 sequence is 11 residues long. Trimming left V 5 bases short and J 3 bases short, with 5 bases between. Germline lookup yields CDR1 SGHTA and CDR2 FQGNSA.